One sample yielded the 14 T cell receptor beta chains listed below, sequenced in a study of T cells in Graves' hyperthyroidism and ophthalmopathy. Template material for amplifying TCR beta CDR3 regions consisted of RNA transcripts. A first-round RT-PCR of the TCR CDR3 used the HTBI primer set. In TCRdb, the multiplex PCR reads were re-called with MiXCR into one record per CDR3 protein. The sample has roughly 500,000 distinct CDR3 sequences; approximately 23% are singletons. The sequencing input was blood. All receptors come from an older woman with Graves' ophthalmopathy.

J is TRBJ1-5 and V is TRBV15; unclear D gene. The CDR3 is 13 amino acids. Germline V gene sequence: CDR1 LNHNV, CDR2 YYDKDF (reference sequence). Trimming cost V 5 bases and J 0 bases, with 5 bases left between them. The CDR3 sequence: CATSRISNQPQHF. CDR3 bases: TGTGCCACCAGCCGAATTAGCAATCAGCCCCAGCATTTT. Combining the CDR3 with reference TRBV15 and TRBJ1-5 gives the whole variable domain DAMVIQNPRYQVTQFGKPVTLSCSQTLNHNVMYWYQQKSSQAPKLLFHYYDKDFNNEADTPDNFQSRRPNTSFCFLDIRSPGLGDTAMYLCATSRISNQPQHFGDGTRLSIL.

This clonotype was seen many times. The chain is built from TRBV27 and TRBJ2-3; D possibly corresponds to TRBD1 (7 bases). V was shortened by 8 bases and J by 2 bases, with 14 bases between the two germline ends. This CDR3 comprises 14 residues. CDR1 is MNHEY, CDR2 SMNVEV, per germline (reference sequence). The CDR3 region has the DNA TGTGCCAGCGGGAGGACAGGATACACAGATACGCAGTATTTT. Translating gives CASGRTGYTDTQYF.

This clonotype came up many times. The chain combines TRBV6-1 with TRBJ1-5; a possible D gene is TRBD1 (5 bases). Germline CDR1 MNHNS, CDR2 SASEGT. This CDR3 region has 20 residues. Trimming took off 5 bases at V and 2 bases at J, with 28 bases between the two ends. This CDR3 is CASSSPGTGSIQDGNQPQHF. DNA for the CDR3: TGTGCCAGCAGTTCTCCCGGGACCGGGTCTATACAAGATGGCAATCAGCCCCAGCATTTT.

The table lists this clonotype with many counts. The rearrangement uses TRBV3-1 and TRBJ2-7; D gene uncertain. V was pared by 1 base and J by 4 bases, with 5 bases between. Germline lookup yields CDR1 LGHDT and CDR2 YNNKEL (reference sequence). The CDR3 has 12 amino acids. The CDR3 here is CASSQAIYEQYF. In DNA form, the CDR3 reads TGTGCCAGCAGCCAAGCAATATACGAGCAGTACTTC.

The CDR3 nucleotides read TGTGCCAGCAGCCAAGAGGGAGGGGCTGGGGCCAACGTCCTGACTTTC. It codes for CASSQEGGAGANVLTF. The rearrangement joins TRBV3-1 to TRBJ2-6; 7 bases are shared with TRBD2. This CDR3 comprises 16 residues. Germline V gene lookup returns CDR1 LGHDT and CDR2 YNNKEL (reference sequence). Trimming removed 0 bases from V and 2 bases from J; junction bases left unmatched: 1.

The chain employs TRBV20-1 and TRBJ2-7, with a possible D match to TRBD2 (5 bases). V dropped 4 bases and J dropped 1 base, with 14 bases sitting between them. Germline values: CDR1 DFQATT, CDR2 SNEGSKA (reference sequence). The CDR3 loop spans 14 amino acids. DNA for the CDR3: TGCAGTGCTATGCGGACTGGAAATTCCTACGAGCAGTACTTC. Encoded protein: CSAMRTGNSYEQYF.

In this sample, this clonotype turned up many times. The rearrangement joins TRBV3-1 to TRBJ2-7, with D perhaps TRBD2 (5 bases). The CDR3 is 14 residues long. CDR1 and CDR2 (germline): LGHDT, YNNKEL (reference sequence). V gave up 1 base and J gave up 3 bases, with 10 bases separating them. CDR3 in DNA: TGTGCCAGCAGCCAAGGGGTTGGAGGCTACGAGCAGTACTTC. Translation gives CASSQGVGGYEQYF.

The chain joins TRBV14 to TRBJ2-7, with 11 bases matching TRBD2. Germline V gives CDR1 SGHDN, CDR2 FVKESK. The CDR3 is made up of 15 amino acids. V trimming: 4 bases; J trimming: 4 bases; junction bases outside the gene matches: 6. The CDR3 loop is CASSRGLAEVYEQYF. The CDR3 nucleotides are TGTGCCAGCAGCCGGGGACTAGCGGAGGTTTACGAGCAGTACTTC. The full variable domain, completed using reference TRBV14 and TRBJ2-7, is EAGVTQFPSHSVIEKGQTVTLRCDPISGHDNLYWYRRVMGKEIKFLLHFVKESKQDESGMPNNRFLAERTGGTYSTLKVQPAELEDSGVYFCASSRGLAEVYEQYFGPGTRLTVT.

This clonotype was recorded at least ten times. In DNA, the CDR3 is TGTGCCAGCAGTCCCTTAGGGTGGGACACTGAAGCTTTCTTT. Protein: CASSPLGWDTEAFF. The chain couples TRBV28 to TRBJ1-1, with no clear D. This CDR3 region has 14 residues. Trimming cost V 5 bases and J 3 bases, with 13 bases left between them. CDR1 is MDHEN, CDR2 SYDVKM, per germline.

This clonotype was counted between two and nine times. This chain connects TRBV29-1 to TRBJ1-2; D is possibly TRBD1 (5 bases). There are 13 residues in the CDR3. The V end was cut by 2 bases, the J end by 4 bases, with 11 bases between. Germline values: CDR1 SQVTM, CDR2 ANQGSEA. DNA of the CDR3: TGCAGCGTTGAAACGGGACTGGGCTATGGCTACACCTTC. This codes for CSVETGLGYGYTF.

For the CDR3, the DNA is TGTGCCAGCAGCCCAGCGTCCGACACCGGGGAGCTGTTTTTT. Translating gives CASSPASDTGELFF. The chain couples TRBV11-3 to TRBJ2-2; D remains unclear. Germline V gene sequence: CDR1 SGHNT, CDR2 YENEEA. With 5 bases removed from V and 3 bases from J, the gap between germline ends came to 10 bases. CDR3 length equals 14 residues.

The rearrangement links TRBV5-4 to TRBJ2-5; either TRBD1 or TRBD2 may supply D (6 bases each). Germline V gene lookup returns CDR1 SGHNT and CDR2 YYREEE (reference sequence). Trimming removed 0 bases from V and 3 bases from J, with 12 bases in between. CDR3 length: 15 residues. As DNA, the CDR3 is TGTGCCAGCAGCTTGGTCGGGGGCGGAAAAGAGACCCAGTACTTC. Its protein product is CASSLVGGGKETQYF.

The chain has TRBV24-1 and TRBJ2-7; unclear D gene. The germline V gene encodes CDR1 KGHDR and CDR2 SFDVKD. Trimming took off 10 bases at V and 2 bases at J, with 8 bases between the two ends. This CDR3 is built from 11 residues. CDR3 region: CATADPYEQYF. In DNA, the CDR3 is TGTGCCACTGCGGACCCCTACGAGCAGTACTTC.

This clonotype was detected a few times. This chain uses TRBV5-6 with TRBJ2-7; D is ambiguous. Trimming shortened V by 1 base and J by 5 bases, and 10 bases separated the two germline ends. Per germline, CDR1 SGHDT and CDR2 YYEEEE. This CDR3 spans 13 amino acids. The chain's CDR3 is CASSLTVLDEQYF. The CDR3 DNA sequence: TGTGCCAGCAGCTTGACAGTTTTGGACGAGCAGTACTTC.